Reported below is one T cell receptor beta chain. In this sample, this clone turned up once. Which antigen it targets is not known. No base-level quality is on record; no much larger clone is a single base apart. The record originates from a study of blood T cell repertoires in COVID-19 (dated by TCRdb to 2020 to 2021). Context from the whole study: Samples from collaborators originated in the United States, Italy and Spain and spanned both the acute and convalescent phases of COVID-19. The material from the prospective study consisted of cDNA or gDNA derived from T cells, B-cell-depleted T cells, or PBMCs. Subjects who had been exposed to COVID-19, were actively infected with it, or had recovered from it provided the deeply sampled blood TCRbeta repertoires that made up the dataset. The repertoires were released in a freely available public database intended as a resource for research on the immune response to SARS-CoV-2. The samples were drawn from the first 160 participants of the ongoing ImmuneRACE study and from more than 1,000 subjects provided by 6 global collaborators. Sample metadata almost always included a de-identified subject ID, COVID-19 status, age in years and sex. HLA class I and class II types, where available, came from metadata supplied by the sample provider rather than from assay-based typing.

In Seattle, one collaborating source enrolled patients while the infection was active and tracked those patients longitudinally over the course of disease. The collaborating institutions used their own protocols to collect whole blood in K2EDTA tubes. Collaborator samples were shipped for TCRbeta analysis as frozen whole blood, isolated PBMCs, or DNA extracted from either sample type. TCRbeta CDR3 regions were amplified from genomic DNA by means of the immunoSEQ Assay, a bias-controlled multiplex PCR. The original methods were these. Within the assay, amplification of reference gene primers was used to estimate how many nucleated cells each sample contained. To quantify the absolute abundance of each unique TCRbeta CDR3 rearrangement, sequence reads were collapsed and filtered. For each sample, productive Simpson clonality was calculated as the square root of Simpson's diversity index over productive rearrangements. The table was pulled from immuneACCESS by TCRdb, which kept in-frame rearrangements only. Such tables lose some clones; where checked, under half of the loss comes from unresolved V genes, and the rest has no known cause. D and trimming come from the DNA, and the V and J calls and clone size come from that table. A total of some 400,000 clones appear in this sample, around 87% of them only once. The biggest ten clones account for about 2.3% of the sample.

Spanning cysteine to phenylalanine, the CDR3 consists of 14 amino acids. Solely the CDR3 DNA is kept, with 42 bases framed from the first base. The germline V gene supplies CDR1 SGHTS and CDR2 YDEGEE. Trimming takes 4 bases off V and 9 bases off J; junction bases not matched to a gene: 6. What the research found in general, with its limitations: The amount of clinical and demographic metadata varied by source and participant and was provided uncurated.

The material sequenced was peripheral blood. The V and J segments used are TRBV5-8 and TRBJ1-6; 8 bases in the middle match TRBD1. This clonotype originated in a woman aged 55 to 70 with COVID-19, enrolled during active disease. CDR3 sequence: CASSPGQGVSPLHF. The nucleotide sequence is given as TGTGCCAGCAGCCCCGGACAGGGAGTTTCACCCCTCCACTTT.